This T cell receptor beta chain was captured in a study of glioma-infiltrating T cells (dated by TCRdb to 2016 to 2017). Concerning the study at large: The study sequenced TCR alpha- and beta-chain repertoires from glioma tissue, from non-neoplastic brain tissue and from matched peripheral blood mononuclear cells. Each tissue-infiltrating repertoire was compared with the same patient's peripheral blood repertoire to measure divergence between tissue and blood T-cell populations. The paired cohort comprised three low-grade glioma patients, 8 or 9 primary glioblastoma patients and three non-glioma patients contributing non-neoplastic brain tissue.

TCR alpha and beta CDR3 regions were amplified with the iRepertoire nested amplicon-rescue multiplex PCR (arm-PCR) platform from RNA. One-step reverse transcription and amplification used about 95-400 ng of tissue mRNA or PBMC total RNA as input. After bead purification, a secondary multiplex PCR added Illumina adapters, and libraries were gel-purified between 200 and 400 bp. Demultiplexing relied on internal 6-nucleotide barcodes carried by the libraries. Sequencing of the libraries was done on an Illumina MiSeq using 2x220 or 2x250 nucleotide paired-end reads. In the paper's pipeline: Paired reads were merged using FLASH 1.2.11 and aligned with BWA-MEM to the GRCh37 human genome, and TRA and TRB reads were then extracted. An IMGT-derived reference of cassette sequences and CDR3 motifs, with pseudogenes included, was used for V and J assignment. Reads were translated in three frames, and productive CDR3s were defined as those with a C...FGXG motif and no stop codons. Clonotypes were defined as unique combinations of V-J cassette pair and CDR3 amino acid sequence. Reads were filtered by Hamming distance, with the threshold set by the sequence error rate of each sample in mapped regions. The raw public reads went through TCRdb reprocessing: fastp at Q25, MiXCR clone calling, in-frame beta chains kept. When rows share a CDR3 protein, they turn into one entry using the most common DNA and genes. The V and J calls here are based on TCRdb, not the publication. This sample holds around 190,000 distinct CDR3 sequences; about 40% were observed only once. Over 4% of the sample is held by the ten biggest clonotypes.

Counted from cysteine to phenylalanine, this CDR3 has 14 amino acids. The read is trimmed to its CDR3 DNA, 42 bases read in frame from base 1. CDR1 and CDR2 (MDHEN, SYDVKM) derive from the germline V gene. At the junction V is shortened by 8 bases and J by 1 base; bases outside the gene matches: 6. This clonotype was counted ten times or more. The antigen this receptor binds is unknown. Nothing much larger sits one base from this clone, and base qualities are not available. The research as a whole found: Group comparisons were based on small numbers of patients: three non-neoplastic, three low-grade glioma and eight glioblastoma patients. Only a very small number of CDR3 sequences turned up in both tissue and blood, a result put down to high CDR3 diversity combined with limited sampling. VJ-independent divergence between tissue and blood was below expectation in non-neoplastic patients but above expectation in all gliomas, especially low-grade gliomas.

The rearranged segments are TRBV28 and TRBJ1-2; the central 8 bases match TRBD1. This receptor was taken from a human donor with low-grade glioma or glioblastoma, undergoing nonglioma brain surgery, or in good health (not recorded which). Specimen: glioma tissue, nonneoplastic brain tissue, or PBMCs (not recorded which). This receptor has the CDR3 CASRGTGGNYGYTF. Read as DNA, the sequence is TGTGCCAGCCGGGGGACAGGCGGTAACTATGGCTACACCTTC.